Below are 6 T cell receptor beta chains sequenced from a single sample in a study of human T cells and chemical hapten exposure. The time point here: patch test 2, 6 weeks after DPC sensitization. Stated treatment: therapeutic diphenylcyclopropenone sensitization with weekly scalp DPC. TCRdb redid the calling of the RACE reads with MiXCR, one entry per CDR3 protein. The sample shows more than 90,000 distinct CDR3 sequences, about an eighth of them seen only once. The sequences come from whole blood, collected in connection with sensitization to the hapten diphenylcyclopropenone (DPC). The origin of the receptors is a woman in her forties with alopecia areata. Some clones in this sample may be carry-over from other donors' samples.

V is TRBV7-2 and J is TRBJ2-5; D unclear. Germline CDR1 reads SGHTA; CDR2 reads FQGNSA. The length of the CDR3 is 15 residues. Between the trimmed V and J ends, which lost 0 bases and 2 bases, there was a span of 10 bases. The CDR3 protein is CASSLAPAAQETQYF. CDR3 DNA: TGTGCCAGCAGCTTAGCTCCAGCCGCGCAAGAGACCCAGTACTTC.

In its sample, this clonotype was seen many times. The V and J genes are TRBV6-5 and TRBJ2-1; either TRBD1 or TRBD2 may supply D (5 bases each). V lost 3 bases and J lost 8, with 20 bases in between. This CDR3 region has 16 residues. Germline assignment: CDR1 MNHEY and CDR2 SVGAGI. The CDR3 DNA sequence: TGTGCCAGCAGTTATAACGAAAAGGGACGTCTTGATGAGCAGTTCTTC. Translation gives CASSYNEKGRLDEQFF.

This clonotype was detected many times. The CDR3 region has the DNA TGTGCCAGCGATGGGGGCCACCTCGGCACAGATACGCAGTATTTT. As protein: CASDGGHLGTDTQYF. This chain links TRBV28 with TRBJ2-3, with a weak D call TRBD1 (6 bases). The CDR3 length is 15 residues. Germline CDR1 is MDHEN and CDR2 is SYDVKM. V was trimmed by 8 bases and J by 1 base, leaving 16 bases between them.

In this sample, this clonotype turned up a few times. The chain joins TRBV29-1 to TRBJ2-3, with a weak D call TRBD1 (6 bases). CDR3 length: 14 residues. Trimming stripped 4 bases from V and 6 bases from J, with 17 bases between. The germline V gene encodes CDR1 SQVTM and CDR2 ANQGSEA. In nucleotides, the CDR3 is TGCAGCGTTGGGGTCAGGGGTCGCGGGGATACGCAGTATTTT. Its protein product is CSVGVRGRGDTQYF.

This clonotype has only a few counts. The rearrangement joins TRBV7-2 to TRBJ2-6, with 10 bases aligning to TRBD1. The CDR3 is 19 amino acids. Trimming cost V 0 bases and J 1 base; bases outside gene matches: 6. CDR1 and CDR2 (germline): SGHTA, FQGNSA. The CDR3 DNA reads TGTGCCAGCAGCTTAGCTCAGACAGGGGGCGGATCTGGGGCCAACGTCCTGACTTTC. Translating gives CASSLAQTGGGSGANVLTF.

This clonotype was observed a few times. V gene TRBV12-3 or TRBV12-4 combines with J gene TRBJ2-3; TRBD2 might be the D (6 bases). This CDR3 spans 14 amino acids. V was clipped by 5 bases and J by 15 bases, with 24 bases between them. In nucleotides, the CDR3 is TGTGCCAGCAGTCCCGGGGCCGCTCGGGGGTCTAAATATTTT. Amino acid sequence: CASSPGAARGSKYF.